This entry lists 14 T cell receptor beta chains sequenced from one sample in a study of T cells after yellow fever vaccination (dated by TCRdb to between 2017 and 2020). Libraries were constructed by 5' RACE. The instrument was an Illumina HiSeq 2500. TCRdb reprocessed the public reads (quality trimming at Q25 with fastp, clone calling with MiXCR) and kept in-frame beta chains. Every CDR3 protein is listed once, alongside the most common genes and DNA of its rows. In this sample the table shows 500,000 to 650,000 distinct CDR3 sequences, about 12% of which occur a single time. The ten most abundant clones make up 15% of the sample. What the treatment or condition label conveys for this sample: live attenuated yellow fever vaccine strain. Material: PBMCs, obtained on the day of the yellow fever booster vaccination. These receptors were taken from a man aged 25 to 40 who received the YFV17D yellow fever vaccine.

The sample holds many counts of this clonotype. The gene calls are TRBV29-1 and TRBJ2-7; a weak D match, TRBD1 (6 bases). The germline CDR1 and CDR2 sequences are SQVTM and ANQGSEA. The CDR3 sequence is 13 residues long. V shed 6 bases and J shed 4 bases, with 16 bases lying between them. CDR3 amino acids: CSVTGLSVYEQYF. The CDR3 region has the DNA TGCAGCGTCACAGGGCTTTCTGTTTACGAGCAGTACTTC.

The sample holds many counts of this clonotype. The chain links TRBV12-3 or TRBV12-4 to TRBJ1-1; D is undetermined. The CDR3 totals 13 residues. V was pared by 6 bases and J by 6 bases, with 14 bases between. The CDR3 sequence is CASRAGPGAEAFF. CDR3 bases: TGTGCCAGCAGGGCAGGTCCCGGCGCTGAAGCTTTCTTT.

V gene TRBV12-3 or TRBV12-4 combines with J gene TRBJ2-3, with 10 bases that match TRBD1. This CDR3 has 15 residues. With V trimmed by 6 bases and J by 4 bases, 7 bases remained unmatched. The CDR3: CASRLTGGGADTQYF. The CDR3 nucleotides read TGTGCCAGCAGGTTGACAGGGGGCGGCGCAGATACGCAGTATTTT.

This clonotype appeared a few times. V is TRBV5-1 and J is TRBJ2-1; 9 nucleotides line up with TRBD2. J was trimmed by 10 bases and V by 7 bases; bases with no gene match: 18. The CDR3 is made up of 16 amino acids. CDR1 is SGHRS, CDR2 YFSETQ, per germline. This CDR3 is CASVLAPGLAAGEQFF. CDR3 coding DNA: TGCGCCAGCGTCTTAGCCCCGGGACTAGCTGCGGGGGAGCAGTTCTTC.

V and J are TRBV20-1 and TRBJ2-5; the D gene is possibly TRBD1 (5 bases). Trimming removed 3 bases at V and 0 bases at J, with 14 bases between. The CDR3 has 15 residues. The germline CDR1 and CDR2 sequences are DFQATT and SNEGSKA (reference sequence). CDR3 coding DNA: TGCAGTGCTAGTTCGGCAGGGAAATACCAAGAGACCCAGTACTTC. It encodes CSASSAGKYQETQYF.

This clonotype was counted a few times. The chain employs TRBV25-1 and TRBJ2-7; D is ambiguous. V shed 1 base and J shed 2 bases, with 3 bases lying between them. CDR3 length equals 12 residues. Germline assignment: CDR1 MGHDK and CDR2 SYGVNS. The CDR3 reads CASSESTYEQYF. CDR3 sequence (DNA): TGTGCCAGCAGTGAATCTACCTACGAGCAGTACTTC.

The sample holds a few counts of this clonotype. The CDR3 reads CATSGTGAGYEQYF. CDR3 DNA sequence: TGTGCCACCAGCGGAACGGGGGCCGGCTACGAGCAGTACTTC. V and J are TRBV15 and TRBJ2-7; possibly TRBD1 or TRBD2 for D (6 bases each). The CDR3 extends over 14 amino acids. Trimming cost V 5 bases and J 3 bases, with 14 bases left between them. In germline, CDR1 is LNHNV, CDR2 YYDKDF (reference sequence).

This clonotype was seen a few times. The CDR3 nucleotides read TGTGCCAGCAGTTCAGTCCTGGCGGGAGGATCTAATGAGCAGTTCTTC. Protein: CASSSVLAGGSNEQFF. This chain uses TRBV12-3 or TRBV12-4 with TRBJ2-1; 8 bases are a match to TRBD2. This CDR3 comprises 16 residues. The V and J ends lost 4 bases and 7 bases, in that order; junction bases with no gene match: 12.

The rearrangement links TRBV20-1 to TRBJ2-3, with 9 bases identical to TRBD2. The V segment lost 7 bases and the J segment 3 bases; nucleotides outside the gene matches: 5. Germline values: CDR1 DFQATT, CDR2 SNEGSKA (reference sequence). CDR3 size: 13 residues. The CDR3 nucleotides read TGCAGTGGAGCGGGGGGTTGGACAGATACGCAGTATTTT. It translates to CSGAGGWTDTQYF.

The V call is TRBV9, the J call TRBJ2-3; 8 bases agree with TRBD1. The CDR3 sequence is 16 residues long. Germline trimming cut 0 bases from V and 1 base from J; bases unmatched to any gene: 4. CDR1 is SGDLS, CDR2 YYNGEE, per germline. CDR3 in amino acids: CASSVGATGGTDTQYF. CDR3 DNA sequence: TGTGCCAGCAGCGTAGGTGCGACAGGGGGCACAGATACGCAGTATTTT.

This clonotype was seen many times. This chain joins TRBV12-3 or TRBV12-4 and TRBJ2-7, with 10 bases identical to TRBD1. Trimming removed 8 bases from V and 3 bases from J; junction bases left unmatched: 1. The CDR3 length is 12 residues. The CDR3 loop reads CASRDRGYEQYF. The CDR3 region has the DNA TGTGCCAGCCGGGACAGGGGCTACGAGCAGTACTTC.

This chain connects TRBV20-1 to TRBJ2-7; D uncertain. This CDR3 contains 12 residues. CDR1 is DFQATT and CDR2 is SNEGSKA in the germline V gene (reference sequence). V dropped 6 bases and J dropped 3 bases, with 12 bases sitting between them. CDR3: CSAGQASYEQYF. CDR3 bases: TGCAGTGCAGGGCAGGCAAGCTACGAGCAGTACTTC.

This clonotype came up a few times. CDR3 DNA: TGTGCCAGCAGCTTACTACGGCCGGGCTACGAGCAGTACTTC. The encoded protein is CASSLLRPGYEQYF. This rearrangement joins TRBV7-2 to TRBJ2-7, with D hard to call. Per the germline V gene, CDR1 is SGHTA and CDR2 is FQGNSA. CDR3 length equals 14 residues. The V and J ends lost 2 bases and 3 bases respectively, with 11 bases between them.

The chain employs TRBV5-1 and TRBJ2-3; perhaps TRBD2 as D (6 bases). CDR3 length: 14 residues. Between the trimmed V and J ends, which lost 4 bases and 8 bases, there was a span of 17 bases. Germline V lookup: CDR1 SGHRS, CDR2 YFSETQ. CDR3 in DNA: TGCGCCAGCAGCCGGGACTCAATAATGGGTACGCAGTATTTT. Encoded protein: CASSRDSIMGTQYF.